Sequencing of this T cell receptor (beta chain) was carried out in a study of PD-L1 blockade in urothelial cancer. This sample's time point: pretreatment peripheral blood. This clone was seen more than once but under ten times. Method: immunoSEQ multiplex PCR; TCRdb's copy keeps in-frame clones and lacks some. The sample gives around 130,000 clones, approximately 84% of which show up once; 2.5% to 3.5% is in the top ten. This TCR was recovered from a man between 50 and 59 years old with urothelial cancer. Here the sequenced sample was PBMCs, taken around atezolizumab (anti-PD-L1) treatment.

CDR3 sequence (DNA): TGTGCCAGCTCCGACCGCGGAAATAGCAATCAGCCCCAGCATTTT. Encoded protein: CASSDRGNSNQPQHF. This chain links TRBV2 with TRBJ1-5; D is ambiguous. The CDR3 consists of 15 residues. V dropped 8 bases and J dropped 0 bases, with 14 bases sitting between them. Per germline, CDR1 SNHLY and CDR2 FYNNEI.